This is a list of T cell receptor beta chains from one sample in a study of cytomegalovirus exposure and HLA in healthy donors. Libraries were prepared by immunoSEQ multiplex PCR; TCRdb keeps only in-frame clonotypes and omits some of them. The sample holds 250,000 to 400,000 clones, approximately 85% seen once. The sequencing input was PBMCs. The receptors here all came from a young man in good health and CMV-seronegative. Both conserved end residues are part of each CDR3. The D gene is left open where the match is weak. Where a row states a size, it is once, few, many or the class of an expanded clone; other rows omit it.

CDR3: CASSSGVHEQYF; DNA: TGTGCCAGCAGTTCGGGGGTCCACGAGCAGTACTTC; D: NA; J: TRBJ2-7; size: NA; V: TRBV5-6
CDR3: CASNTGTSGETQYF; DNA: TGTGCCAGCAATACCGGGACTAGCGGAGAGACCCAGTACTTC; D: TRBD2; J: TRBJ2-5; size: NA; V: TRBV6-5
CDR3: CASSLTGTDTQYF; DNA: TGTGCCAGCAGCTTAACGGGTACAGATACGCAGTATTTT; D: NA; J: TRBJ2-3; size: NA; V: TRBV5-5
CDR3: CASSEYRFGSSGANVLTF; DNA: TGTGCCAGCAGTGAATACAGGTTTGGATCCTCTGGGGCCAACGTCCTGACTTTC; D: NA; J: TRBJ2-6; size: NA; V: TRBV6-1
CDR3: CASSTNPGEQFF; DNA: TGTGCCAGCAGCACCAACCCCGGTGAGCAGTTCTTC; D: NA; J: TRBJ2-1; size: NA; V: TRBV7-9
CDR3: CASSPLALGHEQFF; DNA: TGCGCCAGCAGCCCCCTGGCCCTGGGGCATGAGCAGTTCTTC; D: NA; J: TRBJ2-1; size: NA; V: TRBV4-1
CDR3: CASGLVVSGGNEKLFF; DNA: TGTGCTAGTGGTTTGGTAGTCAGTGGGGGGAATGAAAAACTGTTTTTT; D: NA; J: TRBJ1-4; size: NA; V: TRBV12-5
CDR3: CASSWTGGVYEQYF; DNA: TGCGCCAGCAGCTGGACAGGGGGCGTTTACGAGCAGTACTTC; D: TRBD1; J: TRBJ2-7; size: NA; V: TRBV5-1
CDR3: CASSLEGQAGYEQYF; DNA: TGCGCCAGCAGCTTGGAGGGACAGGCGGGCTACGAGCAGTACTTC; D: TRBD1; J: TRBJ2-7; size: NA; V: TRBV5-1
CDR3: CASSSGQGLMNTEAFF; DNA: TGCGCCAGCAGCTCGGGACAGGGCCTCATGAACACTGAAGCTTTCTTT; D: TRBD1; J: TRBJ1-1; size: NA; V: TRBV5-1
CDR3: CAWSVGGGSVDTIYF; DNA: TGTGCCTGGAGTGTTGGCGGGGGTAGTGTGGACACCATATATTTT; D: NA; J: TRBJ1-3; size: NA; V: TRBV30
CDR3: CAISPGSPGIDEQYF; DNA: TGTGCCATCAGCCCCGGGAGCCCGGGGATCGACGAGCAGTACTTC; D: NA; J: TRBJ2-7; size: NA; V: TRBV10-3
CDR3: CASSQYSNQPQHF; DNA: TGTGCCAGCAGCCAGTATAGCAATCAGCCCCAGCATTTT; D: NA; J: TRBJ1-5; size: few; V: TRBV7-9
CDR3: CASSPLGTGEYAHYGYTF; DNA: TGTGCCAGCTCACCACTGGGGACAGGGGAATATGCGCACTATGGCTACACCTTC; D: TRBD1; J: TRBJ1-2; size: NA; V: TRBV18
CDR3: CASSLQGSDTYGYTF; DNA: TGCGCCAGCAGCTTACAGGGGTCTGATACCTATGGCTACACCTTC; D: TRBD1; J: TRBJ1-2; size: once; V: TRBV5-1
CDR3: CASTPGAGELFF; DNA: TGCGCCAGCACCCCAGGGGCCGGGGAGCTGTTTTTT; D: NA; J: TRBJ2-2; size: NA; V: TRBV10-1
CDR3: CASSLGGGYYGYTF; DNA: TGTGCCAGCAGTTTGGGAGGGGGGTACTATGGCTACACCTTC; D: NA; J: TRBJ1-2; size: NA; V: TRBV27
CDR3: CASSFLAGYEQYF; DNA: TGTGCCAGCAGTTTTCTGGCAGGCTACGAGCAGTACTTC; D: NA; J: TRBJ2-7; size: NA; V: TRBV28
CDR3: CASSPEAALNYGYTF; DNA: TGTGCCAGTAGCCCGGAGGCGGCCCTCAACTATGGCTACACCTTC; D: NA; J: TRBJ1-2; size: NA; V: TRBV19
CDR3: CASSLSTSGGARTGELFF; DNA: TGTGCCAGCAGCCTATCGACTAGCGGGGGGGCACGAACCGGGGAGCTGTTTTTT; D: TRBD2; J: TRBJ2-2; size: NA; V: TRBV7-2
CDR3: CASSPGRGGIGETQYF; DNA: TGCGCCAGCAGCCCGGGGCGGGGAGGGATAGGAGAGACCCAGTACTTC; D: TRBD2; J: TRBJ2-5; size: NA; V: TRBV4-3
CDR3: CASSIDDRAETQYF; DNA: TGTGCCAGTAGTATAGACGACAGGGCGGAGACCCAGTACTTC; D: TRBD1; J: TRBJ2-5; size: NA; V: TRBV19
CDR3: CASSLRGRSTDTQYF; DNA: TGTGCCAGCAGCTTGAGGGGGCGGAGCACAGATACGCAGTATTTT; D: TRBD1; J: TRBJ2-3; size: NA; V: TRBV11-2
CDR3: CASSEAGGSNQPQHF; DNA: TGTGCCAGCAGTGAAGCAGGGGGCAGCAATCAGCCCCAGCATTTT; D: TRBD1; J: TRBJ1-5; size: NA; V: TRBV25-1
CDR3: CASSPQVGELWYGYTF; DNA: TGTGCCAGCAGTCCCCAGGTAGGGGAATTATGGTATGGCTACACCTTC; D: NA; J: TRBJ1-2; size: NA; V: TRBV27
CDR3: CASSLTGTTRDRHF; DNA: TGTGCCAGCTCACTAACCGGGACAACACGCGATCGCCACTTT; D: NA; J: TRBJ1-6; size: few; V: TRBV18
CDR3: CASSQATGGIIYGYTF; DNA: TGCGCCAGCAGCCAAGCGACAGGGGGAATAATATATGGCTACACCTTC; D: TRBD1; J: TRBJ1-2; size: NA; V: TRBV4-3
CDR3: CASSLYGPGEAFF; DNA: TGTGCCAGCAGCTTGTACGGCCCAGGTGAAGCTTTCTTT; D: NA; J: TRBJ1-1; size: NA; V: TRBV5-6
CDR3: CASRPHGTADEKLFF; DNA: TGTGCCAGCAGACCCCATGGGACAGCTGATGAAAAACTGTTTTTT; D: TRBD1; J: TRBJ1-4; size: NA; V: TRBV6-6
CDR3: CASTYLEGKDTQYF; DNA: TGTGCCAGCACATATCTAGAGGGAAAAGATACGCAGTATTTT; D: NA; J: TRBJ2-3; size: NA; V: TRBV2
CDR3: CASSSRDITPYEQYF; DNA: TGTGCCAGCAGCTCCCGGGACATAACCCCCTACGAGCAGTACTTC; D: NA; J: TRBJ2-7; size: NA; V: TRBV7-9
CDR3: CASRLHTQDTDTQYF; DNA: TGCGCCAGCAGACTCCACACGCAGGACACAGATACGCAGTATTTT; D: NA; J: TRBJ2-3; size: NA; V: TRBV5-1
CDR3: CASNRHRDSSTDTQYF; DNA: TGTGCCAGCAACAGACACCGGGACAGCTCCACAGATACGCAGTATTTT; D: TRBD1; J: TRBJ2-3; size: once; V: TRBV9
CDR3: CATCAEGVDEQYF; DNA: TGTGCCACTTGTGCAGAGGGGGTGGACGAGCAGTACTTC; D: NA; J: TRBJ2-7; size: NA; V: TRBV5-4
CDR3: CSVQTGGWFDSPLHF; DNA: TGCAGCGTTCAAACAGGGGGATGGTTCGATTCACCCCTCCACTTT; D: TRBD1; J: TRBJ1-6; size: NA; V: TRBV29-1
CDR3: CASSLYKQGINEQYF; DNA: TGTGCCAGCAGCTTATATAAACAGGGTATCAACGAGCAGTACTTC; D: NA; J: TRBJ2-7; size: NA; V: TRBV7-2
CDR3: CASSPKQGGVETQYF; DNA: TGCGCCAGCAGCCCGAAACAGGGGGGGGTCGAGACCCAGTACTTC; D: NA; J: TRBJ2-5; size: NA; V: TRBV5-1